The 22 T cell receptor beta chains below all came from one sample that was sequenced in a study of tumour-infiltrating T cells in Burkitt lymphoma. Profiled with immunoSEQ multiplex PCR; TCRdb holds only in-frame clones, not every one. This sample carries some 140 clones, around 97% of them seen once, and the ten largest clones take more than 8%. Material for sequencing was tumor tissue. The source is a human donor with Burkitt lymphoma.

The rearrangement uses TRBV10-2 and TRBJ1-1, with D possibly TRBD1 on 5 matching bases. Germline V gene data show CDR1 as WSHSY and CDR2 as SAAADI. The CDR3 extends over 13 amino acids. V was pared by 8 bases and J by 3 bases, with 13 bases between. The CDR3 loop reads CASLGGSDTEAFF. In nucleotides, the CDR3 is TGCGCCAGCCTGGGGGGATCAGACACTGAAGCTTTCTTT.

The V gene is TRBV6-6, the J gene TRBJ1-6; D is possibly TRBD1 (5 bases). Germline V gives CDR1 MNHNY, CDR2 SVGAGI (reference sequence). The germline V and J ends were trimmed by 2 bases and 9 bases, with 17 bases remaining between them. The CDR3 spans 16 residues. The CDR3 coding sequence is TGTGCCAGCAGTTACAATGTCGCAGGGTGGGGTTCACCCCTCCACTTT. This codes for CASSYNVAGWGSPLHF.

The chain recombines TRBV5-8 with TRBJ1-5; D remains unclear. V was pared by 1 base and J by 6 bases, with 8 bases between. CDR3 size: 13 residues. Germline CDR1 is SGHTS and CDR2 is YDEGEE. The CDR3 bases are TGTGCCAGCAGCTTGTCGGCAGGTCAGCCCCAGCATTTT. Amino acid sequence: CASSLSAGQPQHF. Combining the CDR3 with reference TRBV5-8 and TRBJ1-5 gives the whole variable domain EAGVTQSPTHLIKTRGQQATLRCSPISGHTSVYWYQQALGLGLQFLLWYDEGEERNRGNFPPRFSGRQFPNYSSELNVNALELEDSALYLCASSLSAGQPQHFGDGTRLSIL.

V gene TRBV28 combines with J gene TRBJ2-3; no clear D gene. CDR1 and CDR2 from the germline V gene are MDHEN and SYDVKM. There are 12 residues in the CDR3. V was shortened by 1 base and J by 4 bases, with 3 bases between the two germline ends. As DNA, the CDR3 is TGTGCCAGCAGTTTATCTGCAGATACGCAGTATTTT. As protein: CASSLSADTQYF.

The chain has TRBV5-6 and TRBJ2-3; maybe TRBD2 (5 bases). V was cut by 0 bases and J by 8 bases, with 13 bases left in between. The V gene's germline CDR1 is SGHDT and CDR2 YYEEEE. This CDR3 spans 14 amino acids. This CDR3 reads CASSLGGWPTTQYF. Written as DNA, the CDR3 is TGTGCCAGCAGCTTGGGAGGGTGGCCTACTACGCAGTATTTT.

This rearrangement joins TRBV5-4 to TRBJ1-1; possible D gene TRBD1, 5 bases. V was trimmed by 4 bases and J by 8 bases, leaving 12 bases between them. The CDR3 runs to 12 residues. Germline V gene lookup returns CDR1 SGHNT and CDR2 YYREEE (reference sequence). CDR3 sequence: CASSTDSFEAFF. As DNA, the CDR3 is TGTGCCAGCAGCACCGACAGTTTCGAAGCTTTCTTT.

V and J are TRBV4-2 and TRBJ1-2; D uncertain. Germline V gene lookup returns CDR1 LGHNA and CDR2 YNFKEQ. CDR3 size: 14 residues. V was clipped by 0 bases and J by 4 bases, with 9 bases between them. The CDR3 coding sequence is TGTGCCAGCAGCCAAGAACGGGTAGGCTATGGCTACACCTTC. Protein sequence: CASSQERVGYGYTF.

The rearrangement links TRBV27 to TRBJ2-3; D gene uncertain. Trimming removed 3 bases at V and 0 bases at J, with 7 bases between. Germline V gene data show CDR1 as MNHEY and CDR2 as SMNVEV (reference sequence). The CDR3 is 14 residues long. The CDR3 bases are TGTGCCAGCAGTTTCTCCGGTAGCACAGATACGCAGTATTTT. This sequence encodes CASSFSGSTDTQYF.

The chain couples TRBV5-6 to TRBJ1-3; D uncertain. Germline V CDR1 and CDR2: SGHDT, YYEEEE. The germline V and J ends were trimmed by 1 base and 0 bases, with 17 bases remaining between them. The CDR3 contains 18 residues. The CDR3 loop is CASSLRYGYGHSGNTIYF. In DNA, the CDR3 is TGTGCCAGCAGCTTGAGATACGGGTACGGTCACTCTGGAAACACCATATATTTT.

This sequence joins TRBV4-1 and TRBJ1-5; the D gene is possibly TRBD1 (5 bases). Germline assignment: CDR1 MGHRA and CDR2 YSYEKL. The ends were cut back, 4 bases at V and 6 bases at J, with 16 bases in the middle. This CDR3 is built from 15 residues. CDR3 region: CASSLGRGIGQPQHF. CDR3 DNA sequence: TGCGCCAGCAGCCTGGGGCGGGGAATAGGTCAGCCCCAGCATTTT.

This chain uses TRBV6-5 with TRBJ2-3; D possibly corresponds to TRBD2 (6 bases). The CDR3 runs 15 residues. Trimming removed 2 bases at V and 0 bases at J, with 9 bases between. The germline V gene encodes CDR1 MNHEY and CDR2 SVGAGI. The CDR3 bases are TGTGCCAGCAGTTACACCGGGACTAGCACAGATACGCAGTATTTT. It is translated as CASSYTGTSTDTQYF.

DNA of the CDR3: TGTGCCAGCAATTGGGGAAACACCATATATTTT. This encodes CASNWGNTIYF. V usage is TRBV7-9 and J usage is TRBJ1-3; D is unresolved. This CDR3 is 11 amino acids long. V was trimmed by 7 bases and J by 4 bases, leaving 5 bases between them. Per the germline V gene, CDR1 is SEHNR and CDR2 is FQNEAQ (reference sequence).

This chain uses TRBV9 with TRBJ1-6; D is uncertain. The CDR3 sequence is 14 residues long. The germline CDR1 and CDR2 sequences are SGDLS and YYNGEE. V dropped 0 bases and J dropped 7 bases, with 8 bases sitting between them. The CDR3 bases are TGTGCCAGCAGCGTAGAGGTTGGGAATTCACCCCTCCACTTT. Its protein product is CASSVEVGNSPLHF.

The V and J genes are TRBV27 and TRBJ2-7; a weak D match, TRBD1 (6 bases). Germline CDR1 MNHEY, CDR2 SMNVEV (reference sequence). The CDR3 length is 18 residues. The V end was cut by 0 bases, the J end by 1 base, with 19 bases between. In nucleotides, the CDR3 is TGTGCCAGCAGTTTATCTCCACCGGTTGAGGGGGATTCCTACGAGCAGTACTTC. This gives the protein CASSLSPPVEGDSYEQYF.

The genes are TRBV30 and TRBJ1-4, with 9 bases matching TRBD1. Germline V CDR1 and CDR2: GTSNPN, SVGIG (reference sequence). The CDR3 is made up of 13 amino acids. V was pared by 4 bases and J by 8 bases, with 5 bases of the junction left unmatched. Here the CDR3 DNA reads TGTGCCTGGACTCCGGGACAGGGAGAAAAACTGTTTTTT. Translation gives CAWTPGQGEKLFF.

The V and J genes are TRBV6-1 and TRBJ2-2; D remains unclear. Germline CDR1 MNHNS, CDR2 SASEGT. The CDR3 covers 15 residues. V lost 5 bases to trimming and J lost 3 bases, with 13 bases between them. CDR3 in DNA: TGTGCCAGCAGTCCCACCTTAGTAGACACCGGGGAGCTGTTTTTT. Protein product: CASSPTLVDTGELFF.

The chain carries TRBV30 and TRBJ1-1; D not certain. The V end was cut by 0 bases, the J end by 8 bases, with 13 bases between. Germline V gene sequence: CDR1 GTSNPN, CDR2 SVGIG (reference sequence). The CDR3 consists of 13 residues. The CDR3 region has the DNA TGTGCCTGGAGTGTACGGGGTGCTCTCGAAGCTTTCTTT. This encodes CAWSVRGALEAFF.

The V call is TRBV9, the J call TRBJ1-1; TRBD1 aligns across 8 bases. In germline, CDR1 is SGDLS, CDR2 YYNGEE. The V and J ends lost 5 bases and 5 bases, in that order; junction bases with no gene match: 8. The CDR3 runs 14 residues. The CDR3: CASSSRTGRTEAFF. The CDR3 DNA is TGTGCCAGCAGTTCAAGGACAGGGCGGACTGAAGCTTTCTTT.

Only one count was recorded for this clone. CDR3: CSAWDNYGYTF. The CDR3 nucleotides read TGCAGTGCTTGGGACAACTATGGCTACACCTTC. The chain is built from TRBV20-1 and TRBJ1-2; tentative D call: TRBD1 (5 bases). Trimming removed 5 bases at V and 2 bases at J, with 6 bases between. This CDR3 spans 11 amino acids. Germline V gives CDR1 DFQATT, CDR2 SNEGSKA (reference sequence).

With respect to this clone: This likely comes from a read error, as the CDR3 has no conserved phenylalanine or tryptophan at its end. Because the CDR3's place on the DNA is in doubt, the DNA is left out and the CDR3 is given as listed by TCRdb. The rearrangement links TRBV21-1 to TRBJ1-2. TRBV21-1 constitutes a pseudogene. The CDR3 is made up of 16 amino acids, end residues included. The CDR3 loop is CASSYWLATEDLWLHL.

This rearrangement joins TRBV5-6 to TRBJ2-3; TRBD1 aligns across 7 bases. V dropped 3 bases and J dropped 2; count of bases not matched to a gene: 3. Germline V lookup: CDR1 SGHDT, CDR2 YYEEEE. The CDR3 consists of 14 residues. The CDR3 protein is CASSSRGYTDTQYF. The CDR3 nucleotides read TGTGCCAGCAGCTCCAGGGGGTACACAGATACGCAGTATTTT.

The rearrangement links TRBV7-9 to TRBJ1-1; no reliable D call. CDR1 and CDR2 (germline): SEHNR, FQNEAQ (reference sequence). The CDR3 is 16 residues long. V was shortened by 5 bases and J by 2 bases, with 18 bases between the two germline ends. CDR3 in amino acids: CASSPRGERFNTEAFF. CDR3 nucleotide sequence: TGTGCCAGCAGCCCTCGCGGGGAAAGGTTTAACACTGAAGCTTTCTTT.